These T cell receptor beta chains were read from a single sample in a study of vaccination effects on CD4 cells after COVID-19. Their antigens remain unidentified. Produced via immunoSEQ multiplex PCR; TCRdb's table is partial and in-frame only. The repertoire holds about 24,000 clones, with more than 70% as singletons. Sample: CD4+ T cells from PBMCs cultured with HCoV-NL63 spike peptides, taken before COVID-19 vaccination. The receptors shown here come from a human donor who received a COVID-19 vaccine. Both conserved end residues are part of each CDR3. The D gene is left open where the match is weak. Clone size is given for some rows only: seen once, a few or many times, or a class if the clone is expanded.

CDR3 DNA | CDR3 protein | V gene | D gene | clone size | J gene
TGCAGCGCCCACTCGGGCAGCCAAGAGACCCAGTACTTC | CSAHSGSQETQYF | TRBV29-1 | . | . | TRBJ2-5
TGTGCCAGCAGTTACTGGGCCCTAACCTCTGGAAACACCATATATTTT | CASSYWALTSGNTIYF | TRBV6-6 | . | . | TRBJ1-3
TGTGCCAGCAGCTTGGAGGACAGCTCCTACAATGAGCAGTTCTTC | CASSLEDSSYNEQFF | TRBV5-4 | . | . | TRBJ2-1
TGTGCCAGTAGTATATTGGGGACTAGCGGATTCTACGAGCAGTACTTC | CASSILGTSGFYEQYF | TRBV19 | TRBD2 | . | TRBJ2-7
TGTGCCAGCAGTGAAACCCCGACCCTGCGAGAGACCCAGTACTTC | CASSETPTLRETQYF | TRBV2 | . | few | TRBJ2-5
TGCGCCAGCAGCCACTATTCGTCTCAATATGAGCAGTTCTTC | CASSHYSSQYEQFF | TRBV4-1 | . | . | TRBJ2-1
TGTGCCAGCAGTCCACCTCCCACCGGGAGACCTGGCAATGAGCAGTTCTTC | CASSPPPTGRPGNEQFF | TRBV6-2/TRBV6-3 | . | . | TRBJ2-1
TGTGCCAGCAGCTTAGACGACAGTACCTACGAGCAGTACTTC | CASSLDDSTYEQYF | TRBV11-3 | . | . | TRBJ2-7
TGTGCCAGCAGCTTAGAGGGCAGGGGAGGTTCACCCCTCCACTTT | CASSLEGRGGSPLHF | TRBV7-2 | . | . | TRBJ1-6
TGTGCCAGCAGCGTCGGGACTAGCGGGACAGATACGCAGTATTTT | CASSVGTSGTDTQYF | TRBV9 | TRBD2 | . | TRBJ2-3
TGTGCCAGTAGTGGGACAGGGTCTCAGCCCCAGCATTTT | CASSGTGSQPQHF | TRBV19 | TRBD1 | . | TRBJ1-5
TGCGCCAGCAGCCAAGGATCCCCAGGAGATACGCAGTATTTT | CASSQGSPGDTQYF | TRBV4-1 | . | . | TRBJ2-3
TGTGCCAGTAGTATAGGCCCTGTGACAGGGCGCCTGAACACTGAAGCTTTCTTT | CASSIGPVTGRLNTEAFF | TRBV19 | TRBD1 | . | TRBJ1-1
TGTGTCAGTAGCGCATCCGGGACAGGGAATCAGCCCCAGCATTTT | CVSSASGTGNQPQHF | TRBV19 | TRBD1 | . | TRBJ1-5
TGTGCCAGCAGCTTAGGCAGGACTATACACACCGGGGAGCTGTTTTTT | CASSLGRTIHTGELFF | TRBV7-7 | . | . | TRBJ2-2
TGTGCCAGCAGTGAACTAGCGGATAGCTCCTACGAGCAGTACTTC | CASSELADSSYEQYF | TRBV6-1 | TRBD2 | . | TRBJ2-7
TGTGCCAGCAGCGTAGTAAATAGTGGCACCGGGGAGCTGTTTTTT | CASSVVNSGTGELFF | TRBV9 | . | . | TRBJ2-2
TGTGCCAGCAGCTTAGAGCGAGGCGGAAGTCAGTGGGTGACCGGGGAGCTGTTTTTT | CASSLERGGSQWVTGELFF | TRBV11-3 | . | few | TRBJ2-2
TGCGCCAGCAGCTTGGGCAGCGGGGGACCGTACAATGAGCAGTTCTTC | CASSLGSGGPYNEQFF | TRBV5-1 | TRBD2 | . | TRBJ2-1
TGTGCCAGCAGAGTGACAGGGCGAGCTTTCTTT | CASRVTGRAFF | TRBV12-3/TRBV12-4 | TRBD1 | . | TRBJ1-1
TGCAGTGCGGAAAGGAGTCGTGAGCAGTTCTTC | CSAERSREQFF | TRBV20-1 | . | few | TRBJ2-1
TGTGCCAGCAGTGAAGCGCCAGGGGGGACAGAGACCCAGTACTTC | CASSEAPGGTETQYF | TRBV6-1 | . | . | TRBJ2-5
TGTGCCAGCGGACCTCAAAGGAGCAATCAGCCCCAGCATTTT | CASGPQRSNQPQHF | TRBV18 | . | . | TRBJ1-5
TGTGCCAGTAGTATGGGACAGGGGGCCGCGACCCAGTACTTC | CASSMGQGAATQYF | TRBV19 | TRBD1 | . | TRBJ2-5
TGTGCCAGCAGCCAAGAAACGGGACAGCCCCAGCATTTT | CASSQETGQPQHF | TRBV4-2 | . | . | TRBJ1-5
TGTGCCAGCAGTTACGGACAGGGAGCCTACGAGCAGTACTTC | CASSYGQGAYEQYF | TRBV6-5 | TRBD1 | . | TRBJ2-7
TGTGCCAGCTCACCCCCGGGACAGGGGGTTAACACTGAAGCTTTCTTT | CASSPPGQGVNTEAFF | TRBV18 | TRBD1 | . | TRBJ1-1
TGTGCCAGCAGATTCGGACAGGGAGCTTCACCCCTCCACTTT | CASRFGQGASPLHF | TRBV6-5 | TRBD1 | . | TRBJ1-6
TGTGCCAGCAGCGGGAGGAGACGTTTTACGCAGTATTTT | CASSGRRRFTQYF | TRBV9 | . | . | TRBJ2-3
TGTGCCAGCAGCGACGTCGTCACTAGCGGGAGGAATGAGCAGTTCTTC | CASSDVVTSGRNEQFF | TRBV9 | TRBD2 | . | TRBJ2-1
TGTGCCAGTAGTATGGGGGAGAGGTGGATAAATGAGCAGTTCTTC | CASSMGERWINEQFF | TRBV19 | . | . | TRBJ2-1
TGTGCCAGCAGCCAAACAAGTCAGGGTAATGAAAAACTGTTTTTT | CASSQTSQGNEKLFF | TRBV3-1/TRBV3-2 | . | few | TRBJ1-4
TGTGCCAGCAGCTTGGGGCGGGGGGCGACTTATGGCTACACCTTC | CASSLGRGATYGYTF | TRBV5-6 | . | . | TRBJ1-2
TGTGCCAGTAGTTGGAATCCGGGACAGACCTACGAGCAGTACTTC | CASSWNPGQTYEQYF | TRBV19 | TRBD1 | . | TRBJ2-7
TGCGCCAGCAGATTGGTAGCGGGGGGCTCATACGAGCAGTACTTC | CASRLVAGGSYEQYF | TRBV5-1 | TRBD2 | . | TRBJ2-7
TGTGCCAGCAGCTTATCTTGGGTGATGGGACTAGCGGGACAGTTCTTC | CASSLSWVMGLAGQFF | TRBV7-8 | TRBD2 | . | TRBJ2-1
TGTGCCAGCGGGGGACAGGGATCCTACGAGCAGTACTTC | CASGGQGSYEQYF | TRBV2 | TRBD1 | . | TRBJ2-7
TGTGCCAGCAGTTATCCAGGAGGCTACACCTTC | CASSYPGGYTF | TRBV6-6 | . | few | TRBJ1-2
TGTGCCAGCAGCTTACTGGGGGGAAACATTCAGTACTTC | CASSLLGGNIQYF | TRBV7-9 | . | . | TRBJ2-4
TGTGCCAGCAGTGACAGGGTCATGGCCGGGGAGCTGTTTTTT | CASSDRVMAGELFF | TRBV6-1 | . | . | TRBJ2-2
TGTGCCTGGAGTGTTACTGGGGGCGCGGGAGAAAAACTGTTTTTT | CAWSVTGGAGEKLFF | TRBV30 | . | . | TRBJ1-4
TGCGCCAGCAGCTTGGAGGCGGTTTACTATGGCTACACCTTC | CASSLEAVYYGYTF | TRBV5-1 | . | once | TRBJ1-2
TGTGCCAGCTCCCCGGGACTAGCGGGGCAAGAGACCCAGTACTTC | CASSPGLAGQETQYF | TRBV18 | TRBD2 | . | TRBJ2-5
TGTGCCGGGGAGCGGTTCAATGAGCAGTTCTTC | CAGERFNEQFF | TRBV30 | . | . | TRBJ2-1
TGTGCCAGCAGCTACACCTTGACAGGGGCTGGCTACACCTTC | CASSYTLTGAGYTF | TRBV5-6 | TRBD1 | . | TRBJ1-2
TGTGCCAGCAGCCCTAGTAGCAATCAGCCCCAGCATTTT | CASSPSSNQPQHF | TRBV5-5 | . | . | TRBJ1-5
TGCGCCAGCGGGTTAGCGGGGGGGCCCGGGACAGATACGCAGTATTTT | CASGLAGGPGTDTQYF | TRBV5-1 | TRBD2 | medium-sized | TRBJ2-3